The 22 T cell receptor beta chains below were found in one sample sequenced in a study of blood T cell repertoires in COVID-19. Repertoires were generated with immunoSEQ multiplex PCR, while TCRdb's copy carries only in-frame clones and drops some. The sample comprises more than 50,000 clones, just under 80% of which are singletons, and almost 10% rests with the top ten. Source material: peripheral blood. These receptors were obtained from a human donor in a cohort sampled during active COVID-19.

This clone was found once. The V call is TRBV6-6, the J call TRBJ1-1; no clear D. The CDR3 runs to 14 residues. CDR1 MNHNY and CDR2 SVGAGI come from the germline V gene (reference sequence). V was shortened by 5 bases and J by 1 base, with 11 bases between the two germline ends. The CDR3: CASSPWGGNTEAFF. DNA for the CDR3: TGTGCCAGCAGTCCCTGGGGAGGGAACACTGAAGCTTTCTTT.

As DNA, the CDR3 is TGTGCCAGCAGTTATGCCGGCTACGAGCAGTACTTC. The encoded protein is CASSYAGYEQYF. The V gene is TRBV6-2 or TRBV6-3, the J gene TRBJ2-7; D unclear. V was cut by 3 bases and J by 3 bases, with 6 bases left in between. Germline V gene data show CDR1 as MNHEY and CDR2 as SVGEGT. The CDR3 totals 12 residues.

The chain couples TRBV6-5 to TRBJ1-2; D may be TRBD1 (6 bases). The CDR3 is 13 amino acids. CDR1 MNHEY and CDR2 SVGAGI come from the germline V gene. Trimming removed 7 bases at V and 8 bases at J, with 17 bases between. The CDR3 loop is CASTDRTLRGYTF. DNA for the CDR3: TGTGCCAGCACCGACAGGACACTCCGGGGCTACACCTTC.

The chain links TRBV7-3 to TRBJ1-6, with D perhaps matching TRBD1 (6 bases). Germline V gives CDR1 SGHTA, CDR2 FQGTGA. This CDR3 has 14 amino acids. Trimming removed 8 bases from V and 5 bases from J, with 13 bases in between. Here the CDR3 DNA reads TGTGCCAGCGCTAGGGCAGGGGATAATTCACCCCTCCACTTT. It translates to CASARAGDNSPLHF.

The V gene is TRBV6-5, the J gene TRBJ2-1, with 7 bases that match TRBD2. V lost 6 bases to trimming and J lost 6 bases; unmatched junction nucleotides: 5. Germline CDR1 is MNHEY and CDR2 is SVGAGI. The CDR3 is made up of 13 amino acids. The CDR3: CASRMWEGNEQFF. CDR3 sequence (DNA): TGTGCCAGCAGGATGTGGGAGGGCAATGAGCAGTTCTTC.

The chain is built from TRBV5-5 and TRBJ1-1; TRBD1 matches 7 bases. CDR3 length: 13 residues. Germline CDR1 and CDR2: SGHKS and YYEKEE (reference sequence). Trimming at V came to 4 bases and at J to 6 bases, leaving 6 bases not matched to a gene. For the CDR3, the DNA is TGTGCCAGCAGCCCCAGGACAGGCTCTGAAGCTTTCTTT. Amino acids: CASSPRTGSEAFF. The full variable domain, in which reference TRBV5-5 and TRBJ1-1 provide the parts outside the CDR3, is DAGVTQSPTHLIKTRGQQVTLRCSPISGHKSVSWYQQVLGQGPQFIFQYYEKEERGRGNFPDRFSARQFPNYSSELNVNALLLGDSALYLCASSPRTGSEAFFGQGTRLTVV.

This CDR3 reads CASSARPGGVNTEAFF. CDR3 bases: TGTGCCAGCAGCGCTCGTCCAGGGGGAGTGAACACTGAAGCTTTCTTT. The rearrangement links TRBV9 to TRBJ1-1; 7 nucleotides line up with TRBD1. Trimming cost V 3 bases and J 0 bases; bases outside gene matches: 8. This CDR3 spans 16 amino acids. Per germline, CDR1 SGDLS and CDR2 YYNGEE.

The genes are TRBV12-3 or TRBV12-4 and TRBJ1-2; the D is unclear. V gave up 6 bases and J gave up 5 bases, with 13 bases separating them. CDR3 length: 13 residues. CDR3 region: CASSSNRAYGYTF. The CDR3 DNA reads TGTGCCAGCAGCTCTAACAGAGCTTATGGCTACACCTTC.

The genes are TRBV4-3 and TRBJ2-3, with 7 positions matching TRBD1. Trimming at V came to 5 bases and at J to 0 bases, leaving 11 bases not matched to a gene. The germline gives CDR1 LGHNA, CDR2 YSLEER. This CDR3 spans 17 amino acids. The CDR3, as DNA: TGCGCCAGCAGCTACACCTCAGGACAGGCCAGCACAGATACGCAGTATTTT. As protein: CASSYTSGQASTDTQYF.

J is TRBJ1-1 and V is TRBV11-2; TRBD1 agrees at 7 bases. Germline CDR1 reads SGHAT; CDR2 reads FQNNGV. J lost 1 base, V lost 1 base, and 0 bases had no gene match. The CDR3 covers 14 residues. In DNA, the CDR3 is TGTGCCAGCAGCTTAGCAGGGGGGAACACTGAAGCTTTCTTT. The encoded protein is CASSLAGGNTEAFF. Supplemented by reference TRBV11-2 and TRBJ1-1, the full variable domain reads EAGVAQSPRYKIIEKRQSVAFWCNPISGHATLYWYQQILGQGPKLLIQFQNNGVVDDSQLPKDRFSAERLKGVDSTLKIQPAKLEDSAVYLCASSLAGGNTEAFFGQGTRLTVV.

This clone turned up a few times. The chain recombines TRBV2 with TRBJ2-7; D unclear. V was cut by 6 bases and J by 7 bases, with 16 bases left in between. CDR1 SNHLY and CDR2 FYNNEI come from the germline V gene. This CDR3 has 13 amino acids. CDR3 residues: CASRVVVAGEQYF. For the CDR3, the DNA is TGTGCCAGCAGGGTAGTGGTAGCTGGGGAGCAGTACTTC.

This rearrangement joins TRBV18 to TRBJ2-1, with TRBD2 matching 12 bases. The germline V gene encodes CDR1 KGHSH and CDR2 LQKENI. The CDR3 runs to 16 residues. The V gene end was trimmed by 0 bases and the J gene end by 7 bases; junction bases not matched to a gene: 4. CDR3 DNA sequence: TGTGCCAGCTCACCACCGGGACTAGCGGGCGTTAATGAGCAGTTCTTC. Translating it yields CASSPPGLAGVNEQFF.

The CDR3 region is CASSAAQGDGGELFF. The CDR3 DNA is TGTGCCAGCTCAGCCGCTCAGGGGGACGGCGGGGAGCTGTTTTTT. V and J are TRBV18 and TRBJ2-2; 7 bases are a match to TRBD1. CDR3 length equals 15 residues. J was trimmed by 7 bases and V by 5 bases; bases with no gene match: 10. CDR1 is KGHSH, CDR2 LQKENI, per germline.

This clone was detected many times. The chain combines TRBV9 with TRBJ2-7; 7 bases are shared with TRBD2. There are 13 residues in the CDR3. Germline values: CDR1 SGDLS, CDR2 YYNGEE. J was trimmed by 4 bases and V by 3 bases; bases with no gene match: 4. CDR3 loop: CASSAGEGYEQYF. The DNA for the CDR3 is TGTGCCAGCAGCGCCGGGGAGGGGTACGAGCAGTACTTC.

J is TRBJ2-7 and V is TRBV5-1, with 10 nucleotides matching TRBD2. Germline assignment: CDR1 SGHRS and CDR2 YFSETQ. J lost 5 bases, V lost 1 base, and 12 bases had no gene match. CDR3 length equals 17 residues. CDR3 sequence (DNA): TGCGCCAGCAGCTTGCTACGATCTAGCGGGAGTAACGACGAGCAGTACTTC. Translated: CASSLLRSSGSNDEQYF.

This chain joins TRBV28 and TRBJ2-7, with 8 bases lining up with TRBD2. The CDR3 contains 14 residues. Germline V gives CDR1 MDHEN, CDR2 SYDVKM. The junction had 6 bases not matched to a gene; V was cut back by 5 bases and J by 3 bases. CDR3 nucleotides: TGTGCCAGCAGTCCCGCCGGGGGGGGCTACGAGCAGTACTTC. This sequence encodes CASSPAGGGYEQYF.

The chain has TRBV9 and TRBJ2-3; D is possibly TRBD2 (5 bases). CDR1 and CDR2 from the germline V gene are SGDLS and YYNGEE. This CDR3 has 15 residues. V was clipped by 1 base and J by 0 bases, with 9 bases between them. The DNA for the CDR3 is TGTGCCAGCAGCGTAAGCGGTCCCAGCACAGATACGCAGTATTTT. This gives the protein CASSVSGPSTDTQYF.

The J gene is TRBJ1-6, the V gene TRBV10-3; possible D gene TRBD1, 6 bases. Germline loops: CDR1 ENHRY, CDR2 SYGVKD. V was clipped by 2 bases and J by 4 bases, with 9 bases between them. The CDR3 consists of 15 residues. DNA for the CDR3: TGTGCCATCAGTGAGGCAGGGGATTATAATTCACCCCTCCACTTT. Amino acids: CAISEAGDYNSPLHF.

The V gene is TRBV6-6, the J gene TRBJ2-1, with a tentative D call TRBD1 (6 bases). With 10 bases removed from V and 11 bases from J, the gap between germline ends came to 15 bases. Germline V gene data show CDR1 as MNHNY and CDR2 as SVGAGI (reference sequence). This CDR3 spans 11 amino acids. This chain's CDR3 is CATGVGNKQFF. The CDR3 DNA is TGTGCCACAGGGGTGGGGAATAAGCAGTTCTTC.

This clone is a singleton in its sample. The rearrangement links TRBV28 to TRBJ1-5; 8 nucleotides agree with TRBD1. CDR1 MDHEN and CDR2 SYDVKM come from the germline V gene. Losses at the gene ends were 1 base for V and 4 bases for J; bases not matched to a gene: 6. The CDR3 runs to 16 residues. The CDR3 DNA reads TGTGCCAGCAGTTTATCGGGCAGGGGGCTGAATCAGCCCCAGCATTTT. This codes for CASSLSGRGLNQPQHF. Variable domain in full (rest from reference TRBV28 and TRBJ1-5): DVKVTQSSRYLVKRTGEKVFLECVQDMDHENMFWYRQDPGLGLRLIYFSYDVKMKEKGDIPEGYSVSREKKERFSLILESASTNQTSMYLCASSLSGRGLNQPQHFGDGTRLSIL.

The gene calls are TRBV29-1 and TRBJ2-7; 16 bases are a match to TRBD2. The CDR3 covers 16 residues. Germline V gene data show CDR1 as SQVTM and CDR2 as ANQGSEA. J gave up 5 bases and V 6 bases, and 10 bases lay outside the gene matches. The CDR3 here is CSVGPGLAGGAHEQYF. The CDR3 DNA sequence: TGCAGCGTAGGGCCGGGACTAGCGGGAGGGGCCCACGAGCAGTACTTC.

About this clone itself: Other nucleotide sequences from this sample produce the same CDR3. The V and J genes are TRBV30 and TRBJ2-7, with 8 bases matching TRBD1. Per germline, CDR1 GTSNPN and CDR2 SVGIG (reference sequence). The CDR3 is made up of 13 amino acids. J gave up 0 bases and V 3 bases, and 1 base lay outside the gene matches. The DNA of the CDR3 is TGTGCCTGGAGAACAGGGGGCTCCTACGAGCAGTACTTC. Its translation is CAWRTGGSYEQYF.